This TCR beta chain was identified in a study of immune heterogeneity within non-small cell lung tumors. The ends were cut back, 4 bases at V and 10 bases at J, with 22 bases in the middle. Germline V gene data show CDR1 as LNHDA and CDR2 as SQIVND (reference sequence). The CDR3 consists of 16 residues. TCR beta CDR3 was amplified by multiplex PCR using 32 V and 13 J primers. MiXCR, applied by TCRdb to the multiplex PCR reads, yields one record per CDR3 protein. The profile shows some 3,500 distinct CDR3 sequences, 52% of them singletons. As to this clonotype: Its specificity is unknown.

Genomic DNA extracted from bulk tumor tissue served as template. A total of around 600 ng was used per sample. Surgery yielded several widely spaced biopsies per primary tumor. Patients went through curative surgery, and their non-small cell lung cancer was untreated and newly diagnosed. Points from the study as a whole: With local tumor mutational burden, local T-cell clonality showed a moderate but significant correlation (R around 0.37).

The chain recombines TRBV19 with TRBJ1-4; a weak D match, TRBD1 (6 bases). The specimen sequenced was lung tumor tissue. This receptor was identified in a man aged 60 to 75 with non-small cell lung cancer. In DNA form, the CDR3 reads TGTGCCAGTAGTACCCTCTCGACAGGCGTCATACGAAAACTGTTTTTT. Protein: CASSTLSTGVIRKLFF.